A single sample is the source of the 3 T cell receptor beta chains below, sequenced in a study of cytotoxic CD8 clonotypes in ibrutinib-treated CLL (dated by TCRdb to the early 2020s). The sample's time point label, decoded: about eleven months on ibrutinib. Library creation used the immunoSEQ multiplex PCR assay. In its TCRdb copy, this immuneACCESS table keeps in-frame sequences only and misses some clones. Where compared with another copy, unresolved V genes explain less than half of these, and the others have no known cause. The sample table shows some 200,000 clones, and roughly 73% are seen once. 10% to 12% of the sample comes from the top ten. The sample here was PBMCs, taken after 12 months of ibrutinib treatment. Receptor source: a human donor with chronic lymphocytic leukemia.

The chain uses TRBV5-1 and TRBJ2-1, with D possibly TRBD2 on 6 matching bases. The CDR3 extends over 13 amino acids. Trimming took 4 bases from V and 8 from J, leaving 13 bases between them. Germline-derived CDR1 and CDR2 are SGHRS and YFSETQ. CDR3 nucleotides: TGCGCCAGCAGCGGGAGCTGGGGGGATGAGCAGTTCTTC. Its translation is CASSGSWGDEQFF.

The chain couples TRBV11-2 to TRBJ2-3, with a tentative D call TRBD2 (5 bases). The CDR3 length is 14 residues. V was clipped by 1 base and J by 5 bases, with 10 bases between them. CDR1 and CDR2 from the germline V gene are SGHAT and FQNNGV. The CDR3 DNA follows: TGTGCCAGCAGCTTAGGGACTGGGGTAGATACGCAGTATTTT. The encoded protein is CASSLGTGVDTQYF.

J is TRBJ2-7 and V is TRBV7-6, with TRBD1 identical over 10 bases. The CDR3 runs 14 residues. Germline trimming cut 5 bases from V and 6 bases from J; bases unmatched to any gene: 7. The germline gives CDR1 SGHVS, CDR2 FNYEAQ. The CDR3 DNA follows: TGTGCCAGCAGCACACGACAGGGGGCGGGCGAGCAGTACTTC. As protein: CASSTRQGAGEQYF.